This T cell receptor (beta chain) was observed in a study of response to subunit inactivated influenza vaccine. General study results and limits: Few additional T cells are recruited per seasonal influenza vaccination, authors suggested.

As to this clonotype: The antigen remains undetermined.

One entry per CDR3 protein results from TCRdb running MiXCR on the RT-PCR reads. Of 400,000 to 650,000 distinct CDR3 sequences in the sample, about 7.2% were seen once. The CDR3 sequence is 14 residues long. Trimming cost V 3 bases and J 4 bases; bases outside gene matches: 6. Germline CDR1 reads DFQATT; CDR2 reads SNEGSKA (reference sequence). Sequencing was performed on PBMCs from blood, taken around 2 years after vaccination. This receptor was identified in a man aged 50 to 69 who received an inactivated influenza vaccine. This chain joins TRBV20-1 and TRBJ2-7; 10 bases fit TRBD1. As DNA, the CDR3 is TGCAGTGCTAGGAGAGACAGGGGGCGATACGAGCAGTACTTC. It is translated as CSARRDRGRYEQYF.